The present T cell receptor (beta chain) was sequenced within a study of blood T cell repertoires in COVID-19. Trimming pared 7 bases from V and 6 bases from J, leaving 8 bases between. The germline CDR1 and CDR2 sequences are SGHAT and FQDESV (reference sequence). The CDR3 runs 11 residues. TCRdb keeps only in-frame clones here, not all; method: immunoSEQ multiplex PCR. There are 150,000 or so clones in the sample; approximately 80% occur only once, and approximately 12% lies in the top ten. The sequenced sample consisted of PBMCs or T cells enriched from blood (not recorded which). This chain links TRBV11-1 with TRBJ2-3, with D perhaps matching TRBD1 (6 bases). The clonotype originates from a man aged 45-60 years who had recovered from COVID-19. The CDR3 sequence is CASTTGDTQYF. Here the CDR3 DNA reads TGTGCCAGCACCACAGGGGATACGCAGTATTTT.